This T cell receptor (beta chain) was observed in a study of neurological immune-mediated disorders. This clonotype was recorded many times. TCRdb called the 5' RACE reads again in MiXCR, with one record for every CDR3 protein. Of roughly 70,000 distinct CDR3 sequences in the sample, 5.2% were seen once. Trimming took off 5 bases at V and 0 bases at J, with 8 bases between the two ends. The CDR3 covers 13 residues. Germline loops: CDR1 DFQATT, CDR2 SNEGSKA (reference sequence). The chain couples TRBV20-1 to TRBJ1-5; D not resolved. This TCR was sampled from a woman in her twenties or thirties with multiple sclerosis. Sequences were obtained from PBMCs. CDR3 sequence (DNA): TGCAGTGCTCTGACACGTAGCAATCAGCCCCAGCATTTT. Encoded protein: CSALTRSNQPQHF.